Shown below are 28 T cell receptor beta chains from a single sample sequenced in a study of blood T cell repertoires in COVID-19. The method was immunoSEQ multiplex PCR; TCRdb's version includes in-frame clones alone and lacks a portion of them. Among roughly 230,000 clones, about nine tenths were seen once, and the ten largest hold approximately 7.3%. Material for sequencing was PBMCs or T cells enriched from blood (not recorded which). These receptors were obtained from a man aged 25-40 years in a cohort exposed to, infected with or recovered from COVID-19 (not recorded which).

This clone was recorded once. The chain combines TRBV27 with TRBJ2-4, with a possible D match to TRBD2 (6 bases). V lost 6 bases to trimming and J lost 4 bases, with 10 bases between them. The CDR3 covers 13 residues. Per the germline V gene, CDR1 is MNHEY and CDR2 is SMNVEV (reference sequence). Here the CDR3 DNA reads TGTGCCAGCAGCGAGGACTATAAAAACATTCAGTACTTC. Residues: CASSEDYKNIQYF.

V usage is TRBV19 and J usage is TRBJ1-2; D possibly corresponds to TRBD1 (5 bases). In germline, CDR1 is LNHDA, CDR2 SQIVND (reference sequence). V dropped 5 bases and J dropped 4 bases, with 17 bases sitting between them. This CDR3 contains 15 residues. In DNA, the CDR3 is TGTGCCAGTAGTCCTTTAGGACAAGCTTCCTATGGCTACACCTTC. Translating gives CASSPLGQASYGYTF.

The CDR3 nucleotides are TGTGCCAGCAGCCCAACCCCGGACATCCGGAACACTGAAGCTTTCTTT. It encodes CASSPTPDIRNTEAFF. The chain links TRBV7-9 to TRBJ1-1; TRBD1 might be the D (5 bases). This CDR3 contains 16 residues. Per germline, CDR1 SEHNR and CDR2 FQNEAQ (reference sequence). V lost 5 bases and J lost 1, with 17 bases in between.

V and J are TRBV23-1 and TRBJ2-7; 13 bases line up with TRBD2. TRBV23-1 is an ORF, with its function uncertain. J gave up 2 bases and V 1 base, and 14 bases lay outside the gene matches. The CDR3 covers 20 residues. The CDR3 sequence: CASSQCDQRTSGRATYEQYF. The CDR3 region has the DNA TGCGCCAGCAGTCAATGTGACCAGCGCACTAGCGGGAGGGCCACCTACGAGCAGTACTTC.

The chain recombines TRBV9 with TRBJ1-1; D gene ambiguous. Germline V CDR1 and CDR2: SGDLS, YYNGEE. The CDR3 contains 17 residues. V gave up 0 bases and J gave up 5 bases, with 20 bases separating them. The CDR3 is CASSVGGWAYSETEAFF. The CDR3 coding sequence is TGTGCCAGCAGCGTAGGAGGGTGGGCCTATTCTGAGACTGAAGCTTTCTTT. Based on the CDR3 plus reference TRBV9 and TRBJ1-1, the full variable domain is DSGVTQTPKHLITATGQRVTLRCSPRSGDLSVYWYQQSLDQGLQFLIQYYNGEERAKGNILERFSAQQFPDLHSELNLSSLELGDSALYFCASSVGGWAYSETEAFFGQGTRLTVV.

The rearrangement links TRBV19 to TRBJ1-1; TRBD1 aligns across 10 bases. Trimming took 9 bases from V and 3 from J; bases not matched to a gene: 10. This CDR3 has 15 amino acids. Germline CDR1 LNHDA, CDR2 SQIVND (reference sequence). The CDR3 DNA follows: TGTGCCAGCCGGGACAGGGGCCCATCGGACACTGAAGCTTTCTTT. This translates into CASRDRGPSDTEAFF.

With regard to this clone: This same CDR3 is encoded by further DNA sequences in the sample. This chain links TRBV5-1 with TRBJ2-2; perhaps TRBD1 as D (5 bases). This CDR3 has 14 residues. The germline V and J ends were trimmed by 5 bases and 1 base, with 9 bases remaining between them. Germline CDR1 SGHRS, CDR2 YFSETQ. CDR3 residues: CASSGQGNTGELFF. DNA of the CDR3: TGCGCCAGCAGTGGTCAGGGGAACACCGGGGAGCTGTTTTTT.

J is TRBJ2-7 and V is TRBV10-2; D is unresolved. CDR3 length: 12 residues. The germline V gene encodes CDR1 WSHSY and CDR2 SAAADI. With 5 bases removed from V and 2 bases from J, the gap between germline ends came to 7 bases. The CDR3 nucleotides are TGCGCCAGCAGTTTATCTACCTACGAGCAGTACTTC. This encodes CASSLSTYEQYF.

V and J are TRBV28 and TRBJ1-5; D is undetermined. Germline V gene sequence: CDR1 MDHEN, CDR2 SYDVKM. Trimming pared 5 bases from V and 0 bases from J, leaving 17 bases between. The length of the CDR3 is 17 residues. CDR3 coding DNA: TGTGCCAGCAGTCTAGGTAGCTTGGGTTATAGCAATCAGCCCCAGCATTTT. It codes for CASSLGSLGYSNQPQHF.

V is TRBV19 and J is TRBJ2-1, with 8 positions matching TRBD1. Germline CDR1 LNHDA, CDR2 SQIVND (reference sequence). V lost 2 bases, J lost 8 bases, and 5 bases stayed unmatched. The CDR3 runs 14 residues. The CDR3 DNA reads as TGTGCCAGTAGTATACCAGGGGGCGAGGATGAGCAGTTCTTC. Its translation is CASSIPGGEDEQFF.

The sample holds one count of this clone. J is TRBJ2-7 and V is TRBV5-4; 8 bases are shared with TRBD2. CDR1 is SGHNT, CDR2 YYREEE, per germline (reference sequence). After removal of 2 bases from V and 3 bases from J, the junction contained 7 bases not matched to a gene. CDR3 length: 15 amino acids. The CDR3, as DNA: TGTGCCAGCAGCTTTAAGCGGGAGACCGACTACGAGCAGTACTTC. Translation: CASSFKRETDYEQYF.

This CDR3 reads CASSHALAGGPYEQYF. In DNA form, the CDR3 reads TGCGCCAGCAGCCATGCCCTAGCGGGAGGTCCCTACGAGCAGTACTTC. The chain recombines TRBV4-1 with TRBJ2-7; 11 bases agree with TRBD2. V shed 3 bases and J 2 bases; nucleotides not matched to a gene: 6. From germline, CDR1 is MGHRA and CDR2 YSYEKL. The CDR3 covers 16 residues.

This clone was observed a single time. This chain uses TRBV3-1 (or the pseudogene TRBV3-2) with TRBJ1-1; 7 bases align to TRBD1. Germline CDR1 is LGHDT and CDR2 is YNNKEL (reference sequence). CDR3 length equals 16 residues. V lost 1 base to trimming and J lost 11 bases; unmatched junction nucleotides: 16. The CDR3 DNA reads as TGTGCCAGCAGCCAAGGCGATACAGGGGCCCGGTTCGGGGCTTTCTTT. Encoded protein: CASSQGDTGARFGAFF.

The sample holds a few counts of this clone. The rearrangement links TRBV6-6 to TRBJ1-1, with D perhaps matching TRBD1 (5 bases). Trimming pared 4 bases from V and 5 bases from J, leaving 17 bases between. CDR3 length: 15 amino acids. Per germline, CDR1 MNHNY and CDR2 SVGAGI (reference sequence). The CDR3 here is CASSSGGGISTEAFF. In DNA, the CDR3 is TGTGCCAGCAGTTCGGGCGGGGGTATAAGTACTGAAGCTTTCTTT.

This sequence joins TRBV6-6 and TRBJ2-7, with 7 bases that match TRBD2. V shed 4 bases, J shed 2 bases, and the junction held 5 bases outside the gene matches. This CDR3 is 14 amino acids long. CDR1 and CDR2 (germline): MNHNY, SVGAGI (reference sequence). The CDR3 spells CASSSLGLAYEQYF. CDR3 DNA sequence: TGTGCCAGCAGTTCCCTTGGACTAGCCTACGAGCAGTACTTC.

This chain uses TRBV28 with TRBJ1-2; 11 bases fit TRBD1. The CDR3 is 17 residues long. Per the germline V gene, CDR1 is MDHEN and CDR2 is SYDVKM. The ends lost 5 bases at V and 4 bases at J; junction bases unmatched: 12. The CDR3 loop reads CASSARGWTGGFYGYTF. In DNA, the CDR3 is TGTGCCAGCAGTGCGAGGGGTTGGACAGGGGGCTTCTATGGCTACACCTTC.

V usage is TRBV2 and J usage is TRBJ2-1, with 14 bases matching TRBD2. Germline V gene lookup returns CDR1 SNHLY and CDR2 FYNNEI. This CDR3 spans 14 amino acids. J was trimmed by 7 bases and V by 9 bases; bases with no gene match: 5. The CDR3 DNA is TGTGCCAGTATCGGGACTAGCGGGAGTAATGAGCAGTTCTTC. Translated, it gives CASIGTSGSNEQFF. Using reference TRBV2 and TRBJ2-1 for the parts outside the CDR3, the full variable domain is EPEVTQTPSHQVTQMGQEVILRCVPISNHLYFYWYRQILGQKVEFLVSFYNNEISEKSEIFDDQFSVERPDGSNFTLKIRSTKLEDSAMYFCASIGTSGSNEQFFGPGTRLTVL.

The chain joins TRBV10-3 to TRBJ2-3, with D possibly being TRBD2 (6 bases). This CDR3 is built from 14 residues. V was clipped by 3 bases and J by 5 bases, with 12 bases between them. CDR1 ENHRY and CDR2 SYGVKD come from the germline V gene. CDR3 in amino acids: CAISESAGRDTQYF. Here the CDR3 DNA reads TGTGCCATCAGTGAATCTGCGGGACGAGATACGCAGTATTTT.

This chain links TRBV9 with TRBJ2-5; no definite D call. The CDR3 loop spans 14 amino acids. V was shortened by 0 bases and J by 2 bases, with 8 bases between the two germline ends. The germline gives CDR1 SGDLS, CDR2 YYNGEE. The CDR3 loop reads CASSVGLTQETQYF. The CDR3 DNA follows: TGTGCCAGCAGCGTAGGTCTTACTCAAGAGACCCAGTACTTC.

The rearrangement links TRBV6-5 to TRBJ1-1; 7 nucleotides line up with TRBD1. Germline-derived CDR1 and CDR2 are MNHEY and SVGAGI. This CDR3 comprises 16 residues. V lost 4 bases and J lost 0; bases outside the gene matches: 8. The CDR3 bases are TGTGCCAGCAGTTCCCACAGGGGCGAGATGAACACTGAAGCTTTCTTT. As protein: CASSSHRGEMNTEAFF.

This CDR3 reads CASSLGRESYGYTF. As DNA, the CDR3 is TGTGCCAGCAGCTTGGGCAGAGAGTCTTATGGCTACACCTTC. The chain links TRBV7-8 to TRBJ1-2; D is uncertain. Between the trimmed V and J ends, which lost 3 bases and 5 bases, there was a span of 13 bases. The length of the CDR3 is 14 residues. Looked up from germline, CDR1 is SGHVS and CDR2 is FQNEAQ.

This rearrangement joins TRBV3-1 (or the pseudogene TRBV3-2) to TRBJ2-5; 10 positions match TRBD2. The length of the CDR3 is 16 residues. J gave up 1 base and V 2 bases, and 4 bases lay outside the gene matches. Germline CDR1 and CDR2: LGHDT and YNNKEL (reference sequence). CDR3 nucleotides: TGTGCCAGCAGCCAATCACTAGCGGGATCCCAAGAGACCCAGTACTTC. Amino acid sequence: CASSQSLAGSQETQYF.

The chain uses TRBV5-1 and TRBJ1-1, with 11 bases matching TRBD1. The length of the CDR3 is 16 residues. Trimming took 2 bases from V and 1 from J; bases not matched to a gene: 4. Germline CDR1 and CDR2: SGHRS and YFSETQ. The DNA for the CDR3 is TGCGCCAGCAGCTTCTTAGGACAGGGGGCGAACACTGAAGCTTTCTTT. This encodes CASSFLGQGANTEAFF.

The J gene is TRBJ2-1, the V gene TRBV6-5; D ambiguous. V lost 0 bases and J lost 8, with 8 bases in between. The CDR3 is 13 residues long. Per germline, CDR1 MNHEY and CDR2 SVGAGI. For the CDR3, the DNA is TGTGCCAGCAGTTACTCGGGTGCGGATGAGCAGTTCTTC. Translated: CASSYSGADEQFF.

The chain joins TRBV29-1 to TRBJ1-1; no clear D. Trimming shortened V by 4 bases and J by 5 bases, and 8 bases separated the two germline ends. Looked up from germline, CDR1 is SQVTM and CDR2 is ANQGSEA. CDR3 length: 11 amino acids. In DNA form, the CDR3 reads TGCAGCGTTGGGGAGAGTACTGAAGCTTTCTTT. Its translation: CSVGESTEAFF.

As concerns this clone: The same CDR3 is also encoded by other DNA sequences in this sample. This chain links TRBV15 with TRBJ1-3; D may be TRBD1 (5 bases). V was pared by 0 bases and J by 2 bases, with 8 bases between. Germline V gives CDR1 LNHNV, CDR2 YYDKDF (reference sequence). The CDR3 is made up of 15 amino acids. Here the CDR3 reads CATSRDRDPGNTIYF. The CDR3 DNA follows: TGTGCCACCAGCAGAGACAGGGATCCTGGAAACACCATATATTTT.

The chain employs TRBV19 and TRBJ2-3, with 7 bases matching TRBD2. Germline lookup yields CDR1 LNHDA and CDR2 SQIVND (reference sequence). V was clipped by 1 base and J by 4 bases; unmatched bases: 8. The CDR3 extends over 16 amino acids. In DNA, the CDR3 is TGTGCCAGTAGTATAGCTGTGACTAGCAGTTCAGATACGCAGTATTTT. Amino acid sequence: CASSIAVTSSSDTQYF. The variable domain in full, with the rest retrieved from reference TRBV19 and TRBJ2-3, is DGGITQSPKYLFRKEGQNVTLSCEQNLNHDAMYWYRQDPGQGLRLIYYSQIVNDFQKGDIAEGYSVSREKKESFPLTVTSAQKNPTAFYLCASSIAVTSSSDTQYFGPGTRLTVL.

V usage is TRBV7-8 and J usage is TRBJ1-5; possible D gene TRBD1, 6 bases. The length of the CDR3 is 15 residues. From germline, CDR1 is SGHVS and CDR2 FQNEAQ. V lost 0 bases, J lost 6 bases, and 12 bases lay in between. CDR3 coding DNA: TGTGCCAGCAGCTTAGCCCTGGGACATCGTCAGCCCCAGCATTTT. Its protein is CASSLALGHRQPQHF.